A selection of T cell receptor beta chains follows, all from one sample in a study of Ad26.COV2.S vaccination and SARS-CoV-2 variants. Measured with immunoSEQ multiplex PCR; TCRdb has only the in-frame clones, and not every one. The sample shows a few hundred thousand clones, over 75% of them seen only once. This material consisted of peripheral blood, taken in a trial of Ad26.COV2.S vaccine versus placebo. The receptors were sampled from a person between 18 and 60 years old who received the Ad26.COV2.S COVID-19 vaccine or a placebo. Each CDR3 is given with its conserved first and last residue. A D gene is named only where the DNA matches it firmly. The listing skips clone size in some rows; elsewhere it reads once, few, many or a size class.

size	V	J	D	CDR3	DNA
NA	TRBV27	TRBJ1-2	TRBD1	CASRTGFGYTF	TGTGCCAGCAGGACAGGGTTTGGCTACACCTTC
NA	TRBV15	TRBJ2-3	TRBD2	CATSWLAGGYTDTQYF	TGTGCCACCAGCTGGCTAGCGGGGGGGTACACAGATACGCAGTATTTT
NA	TRBV7-9	TRBJ2-1	NA	CASSLVGTYNEQFF	TGTGCCAGCAGCTTAGTGGGGACCTACAATGAGCAGTTCTTC
NA	TRBV30	TRBJ2-3	NA	CAWSLGQGADTQYF	TGTGCCTGGAGTCTGGGGCAGGGCGCAGATACGCAGTATTTT
once	TRBV6-5	TRBJ2-3	TRBD2	CASSPGLALPDTQYF	TGTGCCAGCAGCCCGGGACTAGCCCTCCCGGATACGCAGTATTTT
few	TRBV6-5	TRBJ2-3	TRBD1	CASSPRGGFDPNYF	TGTGCCAGCAGCCCCCGAGGGGGCTTCGACCCTAACTATTTT
NA	TRBV6-2/TRBV6-3	TRBJ2-1	NA	CASSYGNEQFF	TGTGCCAGCAGTTACGGAAATGAGCAGTTCTTC
NA	TRBV19	TRBJ1-1	NA	CASSQGLPKGNTEAFF	TGTGCCAGTAGTCAGGGCCTACCTAAGGGGAACACTGAAGCTTTCTTT
NA	TRBV20-1	TRBJ2-3	TRBD2	CSANAAGTQYF	TGCAGTGCTAACGCAGCGGGGACGCAGTATTTT
NA	TRBV12-3/TRBV12-4	TRBJ2-3	TRBD2	CASSLGGDTQYF	TGTGCCAGCAGTTTGGGAGGGGATACGCAGTATTTT
NA	TRBV10-3	TRBJ2-3	NA	CAIRSTDTQYF	TGTGCCATCAGGAGCACAGATACGCAGTATTTT
NA	TRBV4-3	TRBJ2-7	NA	CASSQDGGTAYEQYF	TGCGCCAGCAGCCAAGATGGAGGGACGGCATACGAGCAGTACTTC
NA	TRBV5-1	TRBJ2-5	NA	CASSLLGGQETQYF	TGCGCCAGCAGCTTGTTGGGGGGCCAAGAGACCCAGTACTTC
NA	TRBV4-2	TRBJ1-1	NA	CASSQDGLTEAFF	TGTGCCAGCAGCCAAGATGGGTTAACTGAAGCTTTCTTT
NA	TRBV29-1	TRBJ2-1	TRBD2	CSERGSSYNEQFF	TGCAGTGAGCGGGGGAGCTCCTACAATGAGCAGTTCTTC
NA	TRBV18	TRBJ2-7	NA	CASSPEGLAYEQYF	TGTGCCAGCTCACCAGAGGGGTTAGCCTACGAGCAGTACTTC
NA	TRBV5-5	TRBJ1-5	NA	CASSLGNSNQPQHF	TGTGCCAGCAGCTTGGGAAATAGCAATCAGCCCCAGCATTTT
NA	TRBV4-1	TRBJ1-3	NA	CASSQDVEGPPGNTIYF	TGCGCCAGCAGCCAAGATGTTGAAGGCCCCCCTGGAAACACCATATATTTT
NA	TRBV19	TRBJ2-3	TRBD2	CASSSTQTRAGTTDTQYF	TGTGCCAGTAGTTCGACCCAGACTAGAGCGGGAACCACAGATACGCAGTATTTT
NA	TRBV5-8	TRBJ1-1	NA	CASRGVGTEAFF	TGTGCCAGCAGGGGTGTTGGCACTGAAGCTTTCTTT
NA	TRBV6-5	TRBJ2-7	TRBD1	CASRVTGSEQYF	TGTGCCAGCAGGGTGACAGGGTCCGAGCAGTACTTC
once	TRBV5-4	TRBJ2-7	TRBD1	CASSPDRFSYEQYF	TGTGCCAGCAGCCCGGACAGGTTCTCCTACGAGCAGTACTTC
NA	TRBV6-5	TRBJ2-1	NA	CASSYRSGYNEQFF	TGTGCCAGCAGTTACAGAAGCGGATACAATGAGCAGTTCTTC
NA	TRBV5-4	TRBJ2-4	NA	CASSLWGLQNIQYF	TGTGCCAGCAGCTTGTGGGGACTGCAAAACATTCAGTACTTC
NA	TRBV29-1	TRBJ2-2	NA	CSVVVPKNTGELFF	TGCAGCGTTGTAGTCCCAAAGAACACCGGGGAGCTGTTTTTT
NA	TRBV11-3	TRBJ2-1	NA	CASSEDSYNEQFF	TGTGCCAGCAGCGAGGACAGTTACAATGAGCAGTTCTTC
NA	TRBV7-7	TRBJ2-2	TRBD1	CASSHRDRAGELFF	TGTGCCAGCAGCCACCGGGACAGGGCCGGGGAGCTGTTTTTT
NA	TRBV12-3/TRBV12-4	TRBJ2-3	NA	CASSLVGDTQYF	TGTGCCAGCAGTTTAGTGGGGGATACGCAGTATTTT
once	TRBV21-1	TRBJ2-7	NA	CASPASYEQYF	TGTGCCAGCCCCGCGTCCTACGAGCAGTACTTC
NA	TRBV4-1	TRBJ1-1	TRBD1	CASRSGGKWTEAFF	TGCGCCAGCCGATCAGGGGGGAAGTGGACTGAAGCTTTCTTT
NA	TRBV29-1	TRBJ2-6	NA	CSVEDISGANVLTF	TGCAGCGTTGAAGATATCTCTGGGGCCAACGTCCTGACTTTC
NA	TRBV15	TRBJ2-7	NA	CATSEGRNYEQYF	TGTGCCACCAGTGAAGGGAGAAACTACGAGCAGTACTTC
NA	TRBV24-1	TRBJ2-3	NA	CATSDFGRGRPDTQYF	TGTGCCACCAGTGATTTTGGCAGGGGTAGGCCAGATACGCAGTATTTT
NA	TRBV20-1	TRBJ1-2	NA	CSASTAFPF	TGCAGTGCTAGTACGGCCTTTCCCTTC
once	TRBV19	TRBJ1-2	TRBD1	CASSIDRDSNYGYTF	TGTGCCAGTAGTATAGATCGGGACAGCAACTATGGCTACACCTTC
NA	TRBV5-5	TRBJ1-1	NA	CASSLVYLRNTEAFF	TGTGCCAGCAGCTTGGTGTACCTTCGGAACACTGAAGCTTTCTTT
NA	TRBV11-2	TRBJ2-1	TRBD2	CASARGGASIEQFF	TGTGCCAGCGCCCGGGGGGGGGCTAGTATTGAGCAGTTCTTC
once	TRBV19	TRBJ1-3	NA	CASSIGVGTSGNTIYF	TGTGCCAGTAGTATTGGAGTCGGGACAAGTGGAAACACCATATATTTT
NA	TRBV4-1	TRBJ2-7	TRBD1	CASSQPQGAQVEQYF	TGCGCCAGCAGCCAACCACAGGGGGCGCAGGTCGAGCAGTACTTC
NA	TRBV6-2/TRBV6-3	TRBJ1-1	NA	CASSSLISGGTPNTEAFF	TGTGCCAGCAGTTCCCTGATCTCCGGCGGGACCCCGAACACTGAAGCTTTCTTT
NA	TRBV19	TRBJ1-2	NA	CASSTKQGANYGYTF	TGTGCCAGTAGTACCAAACAGGGCGCTAACTATGGCTACACCTTC
NA	TRBV6-5	TRBJ1-1	NA	CASARGRDTEAFF	TGTGCCAGCGCCCGGGGGCGGGACACTGAAGCTTTCTTT
NA	TRBV28	TRBJ1-4	NA	CASSPPGATNEKLFF	TGTGCCAGCAGTCCCCCAGGGGCGACTAATGAAAAACTGTTTTTT
NA	TRBV15	TRBJ2-5	TRBD2	CATSRDPGTSGQETQYF	TGTGCCACCAGCAGAGACCCCGGGACTAGCGGTCAAGAGACCCAGTACTTC
NA	TRBV14	TRBJ1-1	NA	CASSQDWGRSKVSTEAFF	TGTGCCAGCAGCCAAGATTGGGGGCGTTCTAAGGTTTCGACTGAAGCTTTCTTT
NA	TRBV15	TRBJ1-4	NA	CATSRGQRRDEKLFF	TGTGCCACCAGCAGAGGGCAGAGACGGGATGAAAAACTGTTTTTT
NA	TRBV11-2	TRBJ2-7	TRBD1	CASSLTGTPGIGEQYF	TGTGCCAGCAGCTTGACAGGGACCCCCGGCATAGGGGAGCAGTACTTC
NA	TRBV9	TRBJ1-5	TRBD1	CASSPGTGGGQPQHF	TGTGCCAGCAGCCCCGGGACAGGGGGCGGTCAGCCCCAGCATTTT
NA	TRBV7-6	TRBJ2-3	TRBD1	CASSADRESTDTQYF	TGTGCCAGCAGCGCAGACAGGGAAAGCACAGATACGCAGTATTTT
NA	TRBV7-9	TRBJ2-1	NA	CASSPPGRNEQFF	TGTGCCAGCAGCCCGCCGGGGCGCAATGAGCAGTTCTTC
once	TRBV7-9	TRBJ1-6	NA	CASSLGRSPLHF	TGTGCCAGCAGCCTGGGGAGGTCACCCCTCCACTTT
NA	TRBV4-1	TRBJ2-1	NA	CASSQEEDIPSYNEQFF	TGCGCCAGCAGCCAAGAAGAAGACATCCCCTCCTACAATGAGCAGTTCTTC
NA	TRBV10-3	TRBJ2-1	NA	CAITIQGPPPNEQFF	TGTGCCATCACCATACAGGGTCCACCACCCAATGAGCAGTTCTTC
NA	TRBV9	TRBJ1-2	NA	CASQTENYGYTF	TGTGCCAGCCAGACAGAAAACTATGGCTACACCTTC
NA	TRBV6-5	TRBJ2-5	TRBD1	CATRQGETQYF	TGTGCCACCCGACAGGGCGAGACCCAGTACTTC
NA	TRBV9	TRBJ2-4	NA	CASSVDQNIQYF	TGTGCCAGCAGCGTGGACCAAAACATTCAGTACTTC